This TCR beta chain was obtained from a study of cytotoxic CD8 clonotypes in ibrutinib-treated CLL. The CDR3 loop spans 14 amino acids. From germline, CDR1 is SGHRS and CDR2 YFSETQ. The V end was cut by 7 bases, the J end by 5 bases, with 18 bases between. This clone was detected a few times. Researchers set a sequencing depth target of 1 in 200,000 to 1 in 1 million T cells. Using immunoSEQ multiplex PCR, the repertoire was profiled, and TCRdb retains in-frame clones only, with some absent. The table has some 98,000 clones, 78% seen once. Source: PBMCs, taken after 12 months of ibrutinib treatment. The sequence was collected from a human donor with chronic lymphocytic leukemia. The V gene is TRBV5-1, the J gene TRBJ1-1, with D tentatively TRBD1 (5 bases). The CDR3 DNA reads as TGCGCCAGCCTTCCGGGAGGGGTCTCGACTGAAGCTTTCTTT. It translates to CASLPGGVSTEAFF.